A selection of T cell receptor beta chains follows, all from one sample in a study of T cells after yellow fever vaccination. MiXCR, run by TCRdb on the 5' RACE reads, gives a single entry per CDR3 protein. Of about 12,000 distinct CDR3 sequences listed, 5.8% are singletons. Sequenced material: PBMCs, either bulk or a sorted T-cell subset (CD4+, CD8+, memory, or dextramer-sorted; not recorded which), taken on the day of the yellow fever booster vaccination. These receptors originate from a man aged 25 to 45 who received the YFV17D yellow fever vaccine. Each CDR3 is given with its conserved first and last residue. Fields, in order: J gene, V gene, CDR3 protein.

TRBJ1-4 | TRBV28 | CASSLSLSTGKNEKLFF
TRBJ1-1 | TRBV29-1 | CSGGGADTEAFF
TRBJ2-3 | TRBV10-3 | CAICAPGLAGGSTDTQYF
TRBJ2-6 | TRBV19 | CASNIPGHLSGANVLTF
TRBJ2-7 | TRBV7-6 | CASSSRRSPGYEQYF
TRBJ1-2 | TRBV2 | CASSADRQGLYTF
TRBJ2-7 | TRBV6-2/TRBV6-3 | CASTLRGSSGSLWSEQYF
TRBJ1-4 | TRBV10-3 | CAIRGQGVEKLFF
TRBJ1-2 | TRBV7-8 | CASSSGQNYGYTF
TRBJ2-2 | TRBV9 | CASSEQGNANTGELFF
TRBJ1-5 | TRBV12-3/TRBV12-4 | CASSSGRNQPQHF
TRBJ2-1 | TRBV6-2/TRBV6-3 | CAILTQGPSIFNEQFF
TRBJ2-7 | TRBV7-8 | CAISPGLLSYEQYF
TRBJ2-1 | TRBV14 | CASSGTSGRALYEQFF
TRBJ2-5 | TRBV5-1 | CASTAVTGDGETQYF
TRBJ2-1 | TRBV4-2 | CASSQSSLRDRAYNEQFF
TRBJ2-1 | TRBV7-2 | CASSLNGREQFF
TRBJ1-2 | TRBV10-3 | CAISESLRAGVDGYTF
TRBJ1-6 | TRBV12-5 | CASGLGEGDSPLHF
TRBJ2-7 | TRBV2 | CASTQYEQYF
TRBJ2-7 | TRBV4-1 | CASSQGTGSVEQYF
TRBJ2-1 | TRBV3-1 | CASSRGLAGVEQFF
TRBJ2-1 | TRBV15 | CATSRDGRTDEQFF
TRBJ1-5 | TRBV27 | CASSGTGDHQPQHF
TRBJ2-6 | TRBV19 | CASRETGSMAGANVLTF
TRBJ2-1 | TRBV5-1 | CASSFLAGGGNEQFF
TRBJ2-3 | TRBV7-6 | CASSPTSGPTDTQYF
TRBJ2-5 | TRBV2 | CASSEGASGKGTQYF
TRBJ1-5 | TRBV7-2 | CASSLGRDQPQHF
TRBJ2-1 | TRBV4-3 | CASSQPGLVGEQFF
TRBJ2-1 | TRBV7-2 | CASSWGGQGRNEQFF